This T cell receptor beta chain was captured in a study of T cells after yellow fever vaccination. Study-wide results and caveats: The CD4 compartment and the CD8 compartment contained a small share of clonotypes in common. Post-booster reappearance was seen for most primary-vaccination clones (roughly 96% CD4, roughly 86% CD8).

V was clipped by 6 bases and J by 0 bases, with 13 bases between them. Germline V gene sequence: CDR1 SGHRS, CDR2 YFSETQ. The CDR3 sequence is 14 residues long. In TCRdb, the 5' RACE reads were re-called with MiXCR into one record per CDR3 protein. The table includes more than 200,000 distinct CDR3 sequences, roughly 3.5% detected once. There are many counts of this clonotype. The target antigen is unknown. The sequencing here drew on PBMCs, taken 15 days after the yellow fever booster vaccination. This TCR came from a man younger than 35 who received the YFV17D yellow fever vaccine. The rearrangement links TRBV5-1 to TRBJ2-7; possibly TRBD1 or TRBD2 for D (5 bases each). The CDR3 spells CASNEGPSSYEQYF. Here the CDR3 DNA reads TGCGCCAGCAACGAGGGGCCAAGCTCCTACGAGCAGTACTTC.